Presented here are 20 T cell receptor beta chains from one specimen sequenced in a study of blood T cell repertoires in COVID-19. The table came from immunoSEQ multiplex PCR; TCRdb's copy has only in-frame clones and leaves some out. The table lists around 140,000 clones, roughly four fifths of them singletons. Sequencing used peripheral blood. These receptors all stem from a human donor with acute or convalescent COVID-19. The donor label of this sample is uncertain.

The gene calls are TRBV19 and TRBJ1-2, with D perhaps TRBD1 (6 bases). The CDR3 extends over 18 amino acids. CDR1 is LNHDA and CDR2 is SQIVND in the germline V gene (reference sequence). Deletions cut 3 bases from V and 6 bases from J, with 26 bases between. The CDR3 is CASSIEVGGGTLTDGYTF. DNA for the CDR3: TGTGCCAGTAGTATTGAGGTGGGAGGGGGAACTTTGACCGATGGCTACACCTTC.

This sequence joins TRBV7-9 and TRBJ1-1, with 9 bases that match TRBD1. V was clipped by 4 bases and J by 5 bases; unmatched bases: 5. This CDR3 has 14 amino acids. Germline loops: CDR1 SEHNR, CDR2 FQNEAQ (reference sequence). The chain's CDR3 is CASSWTGEGTEAFF. For the CDR3, the DNA is TGTGCCAGCAGCTGGACAGGGGAAGGGACTGAAGCTTTCTTT.

V usage is TRBV5-1 and J usage is TRBJ2-5, with a tentative D call TRBD2 (6 bases). With 3 bases removed from V and 0 bases from J, the gap between germline ends came to 15 bases. The CDR3 has 16 residues. CDR1 is SGHRS, CDR2 YFSETQ, per germline. CDR3 region: CASSSRRSGYQETQYF. As DNA, the CDR3 is TGCGCCAGCAGCTCTAGACGGAGCGGGTACCAAGAGACCCAGTACTTC.

This sequence joins TRBV2 and TRBJ1-5, with a tentative D call TRBD1 (5 bases). In germline, CDR1 is SNHLY, CDR2 FYNNEI. V gave up 4 bases and J gave up 3 bases, with 13 bases separating them. This CDR3 is 15 amino acids long. CDR3 in amino acids: CASSVRGIDNQPQHF. Written as DNA, the CDR3 is TGTGCCAGCAGTGTTCGGGGGATTGACAATCAGCCCCAGCATTTT.

This chain links TRBV5-1 with TRBJ1-2, with no clear D. Germline-derived CDR1 and CDR2 are SGHRS and YFSETQ. V was clipped by 0 bases and J by 4 bases, with 10 bases between them. The CDR3 is made up of 14 amino acids. For the CDR3, the DNA is TGCGCCAGCAGCTTGGGTCAGCCTAGCTATGGCTACACCTTC. Translating it yields CASSLGQPSYGYTF.

In the case of this clone: Other DNA sequences from this sample encode an identical CDR3 as well. The V call is TRBV7-3, the J call TRBJ1-1; TRBD1 is a possible D gene (5 bases). The CDR3 length is 13 residues. V was trimmed by 0 bases and J by 5 bases, leaving 7 bases between them. Germline V gives CDR1 SGHTA, CDR2 FQGTGA. Here the CDR3 reads CASSLTQGTEAFF. For the CDR3, the DNA is TGTGCCAGCAGCTTAACGCAGGGAACTGAAGCTTTCTTT.

The rearrangement joins TRBV4-3 to TRBJ1-1; tentative D call: TRBD1 (5 bases). Trimming cost V 0 bases and J 6 bases, with 23 bases left between them. Germline-derived CDR1 and CDR2 are LGHNA and YSLEER. The CDR3 has 18 residues. The CDR3 DNA sequence: TGCGCCAGCAGCCAAGATTATGGGCAGGGTCCGTCTAAGTCTGAAGCTTTCTTT. It translates to CASSQDYGQGPSKSEAFF.

There are a few counts of this clone. The rearrangement joins TRBV5-6 to TRBJ2-7; D unresolved. Germline V gene lookup returns CDR1 SGHDT and CDR2 YYEEEE. The CDR3 covers 12 residues. V lost 0 bases, J lost 9 bases, and 10 bases lay in between. The CDR3 loop is CASSLGTSGQYF. Here the CDR3 DNA reads TGTGCCAGCAGCTTGGGAACCTCGGGGCAGTACTTC.

The CDR3 bases are TGCGCCAGCAGCCAGATGACAGTCTGGACAGGGGGCGACGAGCAGTACTTC. This gives the protein CASSQMTVWTGGDEQYF. V usage is TRBV4-1 and J usage is TRBJ2-7; TRBD1 agrees at 11 bases. Germline trimming cut 3 bases from V and 5 bases from J; bases unmatched to any gene: 12. CDR1 and CDR2 (germline): MGHRA, YSYEKL. The CDR3 runs to 17 residues.

V is TRBV2 and J is TRBJ1-6; tentatively, D is TRBD1 (6 bases). V lost 7 bases and J 0 bases, leaving 16 bases between the germline ends. This CDR3 has 17 amino acids. Germline values: CDR1 SNHLY, CDR2 FYNNEI. The CDR3 is CASITGTTSSYNSPLHF. The DNA of the CDR3 is TGTGCCAGCATTACTGGGACAACGAGCTCCTATAATTCACCCCTCCACTTT.

This chain connects TRBV7-3 to TRBJ1-1; D unclear. V gave up 5 bases and J gave up 2 bases, with 12 bases separating them. Germline V gene sequence: CDR1 SGHTA, CDR2 FQGTGA. The CDR3 consists of 14 residues. CDR3 coding DNA: TGTGCCAGCAGCACTGGAGGGTTAAACACTGAAGCTTTCTTT. Encoded protein: CASSTGGLNTEAFF.

This chain links TRBV7-8 with TRBJ2-2, with D possibly TRBD1 on 6 matching bases. The V and J ends lost 2 bases and 2 bases respectively, with 12 bases between them. CDR1 and CDR2 from the germline V gene are SGHVS and FQNEAQ. This CDR3 is 16 amino acids long. CDR3 sequence reads: CASSLRTGPNTGELFF. CDR3 coding DNA: TGTGCCAGCAGCTTACGAACAGGGCCCAACACCGGGGAGCTGTTTTTT. Complete variable domain (other parts from reference TRBV7-8 and TRBJ2-2): GAGVSQSPRYKVAKRGQDVALRCDPISGHVSLFWYQQALGQGPEFLTYFQNEAQLDKSGLPSDRFFAERPEGSVSTLKIQRTQQEDSAVYLCASSLRTGPNTGELFFGEGSRLTVL.

The gene calls are TRBV7-2 and TRBJ2-7; weak D call: TRBD2 (5 bases). The CDR3 sequence is 14 residues long. The V gene lost 5 bases and the J gene lost 6 bases, with 17 bases spanning the gap. Per germline, CDR1 SGHTA and CDR2 FQGNSA. The CDR3 bases are TGTGCCAGCAGCCCGGACCAAGGAGGCTTCGAGCAGTACTTC. Translated: CASSPDQGGFEQYF.

This clone was detected only once. In nucleotides, the CDR3 is TGTGCCAGCAGCGGGACAGGGAATCAGCCCCAGCATTTT. Its protein product is CASSGTGNQPQHF. This sequence joins TRBV27 and TRBJ1-5; 9 bases agree with TRBD1. Looked up from germline, CDR1 is MNHEY and CDR2 is SMNVEV (reference sequence). V was pared by 6 bases and J by 4 bases, with 1 base of the junction left unmatched. The CDR3 length is 13 residues.

The rearrangement joins TRBV29-1 to TRBJ1-5; 9 positions match TRBD1. This CDR3 has 13 residues. Germline CDR1 reads SQVTM; CDR2 reads ANQGSEA. V lost 4 bases to trimming and J lost 3 bases; unmatched junction nucleotides: 1. Here the CDR3 reads CSVGTGVNQPQHF. CDR3 nucleotides: TGCAGCGTTGGGACAGGGGTCAATCAGCCCCAGCATTTT.

This sequence joins TRBV2 and TRBJ2-4; 7 bases match TRBD2. Trimming took 6 bases from V and 8 from J; bases not matched to a gene: 13. CDR1 and CDR2 from the germline V gene are SNHLY and FYNNEI. CDR3 length: 15 amino acids. The CDR3 protein is CASRGGKGRGYIQYF. CDR3 sequence (DNA): TGTGCCAGCAGGGGGGGGAAGGGCCGAGGGTACATTCAGTACTTC.

This sequence joins TRBV29-1 and TRBJ1-1; the match to TRBD1 covers 7 bases. Per the germline V gene, CDR1 is SQVTM and CDR2 is ANQGSEA. The V and J ends lost 6 bases and 1 base, in that order; junction bases with no gene match: 5. CDR3 length: 13 amino acids. The CDR3 protein is CSVGDRSNTEAFF. DNA for the CDR3: TGCAGCGTGGGGGACAGATCGAACACTGAAGCTTTCTTT. The full variable domain, completed using reference TRBV29-1 and TRBJ1-1, is SAVISQKPSRDICQRGTSLTIQCQVDSQVTMMFWYRQQPGQSLTLIATANQGSEATYESGFVIDKFPISRPNLTFSTLTVSNMSPEDSSIYLCSVGDRSNTEAFFGQGTRLTVV.

V gene TRBV7-2 combines with J gene TRBJ1-5; unclear D gene. Germline V gene lookup returns CDR1 SGHTA and CDR2 FQGNSA. V gave up 2 bases and J gave up 1 base, with 12 bases separating them. The CDR3 has 16 amino acids. The CDR3: CASSLKARGSNQPQHF. Here the CDR3 DNA reads TGTGCCAGCAGCTTAAAGGCAAGAGGGAGCAATCAGCCCCAGCATTTT.

V usage is TRBV19 and J usage is TRBJ2-2; D may be TRBD2 (6 bases). This CDR3 has 16 amino acids. CDR1 is LNHDA, CDR2 SQIVND, per germline (reference sequence). Trimming removed 5 bases at V and 0 bases at J, with 13 bases between. The DNA for the CDR3 is TGTGCCAGTAGTGTCAATAGCGGTTCGAACACCGGGGAGCTGTTTTTT. This codes for CASSVNSGSNTGELFF.

This clone was observed a handful of times. The DNA of the CDR3 is TGTGCCAGCCTGGGACAGGGGAACACCGGGGAGCTGTTTTTT. This gives the protein CASLGQGNTGELFF. The chain combines TRBV6-6 with TRBJ2-2; 9 nucleotides match TRBD1. This CDR3 region has 14 residues. CDR1 MNHNY and CDR2 SVGAGI come from the germline V gene (reference sequence). J lost 1 base, V lost 8 bases, and 2 bases had no gene match.